This T cell receptor beta chain emerged from a study of OX40 agonist ivuxolimab in advanced cancers. Study at large: Every 2 weeks, patients received ivuxolimab intravenously, dosed at 0.01 to 10 mg/kg.

The CDR3 spans 16 residues. Trimming removed 4 bases from V and 4 bases from J, with 17 bases in between. Germline V gives CDR1 SGHDN, CDR2 FVKESK. Sequenced by immunoSEQ multiplex PCR; TCRdb stores in-frame clones only, minus some. The table has tens of thousands of clones, more than 85% seen once. The sequence came from an adult with an advanced solid tumor such as melanoma, head and neck, liver or kidney cancer. The material sequenced was CD4+ or CD8+ T cells sorted from blood, taken in a trial of the OX40 agonist ivuxolimab. This chain joins TRBV14 and TRBJ2-1; the D call may be TRBD1 or TRBD2 (5 bases each). CDR3 residues: CASSPPRGEVYNEQFF. DNA of the CDR3: TGTGCCAGCAGCCCGCCGAGGGGTGAGGTGTACAATGAGCAGTTCTTC.